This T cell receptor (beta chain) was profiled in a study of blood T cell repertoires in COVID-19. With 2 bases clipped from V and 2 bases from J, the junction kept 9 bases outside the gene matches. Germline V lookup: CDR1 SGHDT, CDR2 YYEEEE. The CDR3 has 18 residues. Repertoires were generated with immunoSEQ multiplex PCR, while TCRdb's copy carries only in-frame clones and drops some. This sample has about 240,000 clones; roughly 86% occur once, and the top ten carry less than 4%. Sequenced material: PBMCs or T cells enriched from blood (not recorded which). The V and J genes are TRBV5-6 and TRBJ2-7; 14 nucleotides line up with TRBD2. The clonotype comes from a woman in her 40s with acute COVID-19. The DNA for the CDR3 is TGTGCCAGCAGCTTCGGGACTAGCGGGAGTCCCCATCCCTACGAGCAGTACTTC. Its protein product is CASSFGTSGSPHPYEQYF.